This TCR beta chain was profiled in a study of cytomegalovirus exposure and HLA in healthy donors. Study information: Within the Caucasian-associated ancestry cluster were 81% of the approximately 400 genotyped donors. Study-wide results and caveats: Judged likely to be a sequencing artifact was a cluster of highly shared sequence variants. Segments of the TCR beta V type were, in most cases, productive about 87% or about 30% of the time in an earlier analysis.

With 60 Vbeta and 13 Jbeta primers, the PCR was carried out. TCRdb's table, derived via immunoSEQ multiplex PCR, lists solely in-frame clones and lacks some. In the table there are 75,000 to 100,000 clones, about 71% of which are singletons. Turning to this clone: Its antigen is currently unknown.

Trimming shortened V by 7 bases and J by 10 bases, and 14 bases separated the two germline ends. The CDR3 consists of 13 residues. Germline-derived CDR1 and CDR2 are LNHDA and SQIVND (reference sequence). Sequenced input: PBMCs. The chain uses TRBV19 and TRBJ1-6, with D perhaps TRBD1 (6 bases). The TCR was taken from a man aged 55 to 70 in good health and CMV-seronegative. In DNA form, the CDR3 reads TGTGCCAGTAACCCAGGGGTAGAGTCACCCCTCCACTTT. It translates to CASNPGVESPLHF.